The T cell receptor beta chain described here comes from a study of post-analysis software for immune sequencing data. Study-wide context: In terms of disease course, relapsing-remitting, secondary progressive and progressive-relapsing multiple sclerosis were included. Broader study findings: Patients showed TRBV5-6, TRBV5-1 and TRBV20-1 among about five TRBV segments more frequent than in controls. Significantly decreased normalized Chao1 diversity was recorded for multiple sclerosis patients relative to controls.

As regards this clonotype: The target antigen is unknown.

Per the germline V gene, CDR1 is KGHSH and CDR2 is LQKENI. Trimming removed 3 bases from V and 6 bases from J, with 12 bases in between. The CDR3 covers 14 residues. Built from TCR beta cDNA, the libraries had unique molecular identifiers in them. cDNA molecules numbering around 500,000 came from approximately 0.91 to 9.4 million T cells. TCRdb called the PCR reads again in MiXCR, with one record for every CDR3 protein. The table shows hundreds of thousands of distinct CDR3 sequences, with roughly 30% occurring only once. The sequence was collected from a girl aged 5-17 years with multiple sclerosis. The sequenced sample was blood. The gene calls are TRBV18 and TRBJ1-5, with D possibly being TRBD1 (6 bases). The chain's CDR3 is CASSPEGGVQPQHF. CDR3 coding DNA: TGTGCCAGCTCACCTGAGGGGGGGGTTCAGCCCCAGCATTTT.